This passage covers 23 T cell receptor beta chains from one sample sequenced in a study of T cells in Graves' hyperthyroidism and ophthalmopathy. Amplification targeted TCR beta CDR3 regions from RNA transcripts. When the TCR CDR3 underwent first-round RT-PCR, the HTBI primer set was used. TCRdb processed the multiplex PCR reads anew with MiXCR; each CDR3 protein has one entry. This sample has a few hundred thousand distinct CDR3 sequences, with roughly 15% found just once. The source material was blood. The receptor set was obtained from a woman aged 35 to 49 with Graves' hyperthyroidism.

The count of this clonotype is one. This chain uses TRBV11-2 with TRBJ2-7, with 8 bases lining up with TRBD2. V dropped 5 bases and J dropped 7; count of bases not matched to a gene: 13. The CDR3 extends over 15 amino acids. Germline CDR1 reads SGHAT; CDR2 reads FQNNGV. The chain's CDR3 is CASSQDRTSTREQYF. CDR3 sequence (DNA): TGTGCCAGCAGCCAAGACCGGACTAGCACTCGGGAGCAGTACTTC.

This clonotype has only a few counts. V is TRBV19 and J is TRBJ2-3; D gene ambiguous. Germline V gene lookup returns CDR1 LNHDA and CDR2 SQIVND (reference sequence). Trimming left V 3 bases short and J 6 bases short, with 4 bases between. The CDR3 sequence is 11 residues long. The DNA of the CDR3 is TGTGCCAGTAGTATGGTGGATACGCAGTATTTT. Translated, it gives CASSMVDTQYF.

This clonotype showed up just a few times. The chain links TRBV5-1 to TRBJ1-2, with TRBD1 matching over 9 bases. CDR3 length: 16 residues. The trim removed 1 base at V and 7 bases at J, leaving 11 bases unmatched. Germline-derived CDR1 and CDR2 are SGHRS and YFSETQ. Written as DNA, the CDR3 is TGCGCCAGCAGCTTGCTCGCCGGGACAGGGATGGCTGGCTACACCTTC. Its protein product is CASSLLAGTGMAGYTF.

This sequence joins TRBV6-6 and TRBJ2-3, with D possibly matching TRBD1 (5 bases). Looked up from germline, CDR1 is MNHNY and CDR2 is SVGAGI (reference sequence). CDR3 length equals 15 residues. Trimming took 2 bases from V and 0 from J, leaving 9 bases between them. CDR3 region: CASSYRQSSTDTQYF. The CDR3 nucleotides read TGTGCCAGCAGTTACCGACAGTCTAGCACAGATACGCAGTATTTT.

V and J are TRBV6-1 and TRBJ2-7; no clear D. Germline CDR1 MNHNS, CDR2 SASEGT. The CDR3 sequence is 12 residues long. V was clipped by 7 bases and J by 5 bases, with 12 bases between them. The CDR3 region has the DNA TGTGCCAGCATTGGGTTGGGTGACGAGCAGTACTTC. Protein product: CASIGLGDEQYF.

This clonotype has a count of ten or more. The rearrangement joins TRBV28 to TRBJ2-2, with 8 bases fitting TRBD1. Germline V gene sequence: CDR1 MDHEN, CDR2 SYDVKM. Germline trimming cut 7 bases from V and 7 bases from J; bases unmatched to any gene: 8. The CDR3 length is 14 residues. CDR3 nucleotide sequence: TGTGCCAGCATCCACAGGGGGACCGTCGGGGAGCTGTTTTTT. Encoded protein: CASIHRGTVGELFF. Supplemented by reference TRBV28 and TRBJ2-2, the full variable domain reads DVKVTQSSRYLVKRTGEKVFLECVQDMDHENMFWYRQDPGLGLRLIYFSYDVKMKEKGDIPEGYSVSREKKERFSLILESASTNQTSMYLCASIHRGTVGELFFGEGSRLTVL.

This clonotype has a count of ten or more. The chain uses TRBV6-1 and TRBJ1-2, with D maybe TRBD1 (6 bases). Trimming removed 6 bases from V and 2 bases from J, with 16 bases in between. The CDR3 is 15 residues long. Germline V lookup: CDR1 MNHNS, CDR2 SASEGT. As DNA, the CDR3 is TGTGCCAGCAGCTTATACCGGGACATCAACTATGGCTACACCTTC. It is translated as CASSLYRDINYGYTF.

With regard to this clonotype: A much larger clonotype is one base distant, so this may be a read error. Because the CDR3 is missing its conserved closing phenylalanine or tryptophan, this is likely a read error. The V and J genes are TRBV11-3 and TRBJ2-3, with TRBD1 matching 8 bases. The CDR3 has 14 residues. CDR1 is SGHNT, CDR2 YENEEA, per germline. J gave up 3 bases and V 4 bases, and 3 bases lay outside the gene matches. CDR3 sequence (DNA): TGTGCCAGCAGCTCGCGACAGGGGACAGATACGCAGTATTCT. This translates into CASSSRQGTDTQYS.

This clonotype was detected many times. The chain is built from TRBV5-1 and TRBJ2-1, with TRBD2 matching 8 bases. The V gene end was trimmed by 0 bases and the J gene end by 8 bases; junction bases not matched to a gene: 4. Germline V gene data show CDR1 as SGHRS and CDR2 as YFSETQ. This CDR3 comprises 14 residues. CDR3 sequence reads: CASSLGLAIDEQFF. The CDR3 coding sequence is TGCGCCAGCAGCTTGGGACTAGCGATAGATGAGCAGTTCTTC. The full variable domain, its missing parts supplied by reference TRBV5-1 and TRBJ2-1, is KAGVTQTPRYLIKTRGQQVTLSCSPISGHRSVSWYQQTPGQGLQFLFEYFSETQRNKGNFPGRFSGRQFSNSRSEMNVSTLELGDSALYLCASSLGLAIDEQFFGPGTRLTVL.

At least ten counts were recorded for this clonotype. The chain couples TRBV6-2 or TRBV6-3 to TRBJ2-1; no reliable D call. The germline V gene has CDR1 MNHEY and CDR2 SVGEGT. CDR3 length: 13 amino acids. V was cut by 2 bases and J by 9 bases, with 11 bases left in between. For the CDR3, the DNA is TGTGCCAGCAGTTACCCGGTGGACGGTGAGCAGTTCTTC. Translated, it gives CASSYPVDGEQFF.

Of note for this clonotype: A much larger clone is a single base away; this may be a read error. The chain carries TRBV3-1 and TRBJ2-1; 7 bases map to TRBD2. The germline gives CDR1 LGHDT, CDR2 YNNKEL (reference sequence). Trimming took 4 bases from V and 5 from J; bases not matched to a gene: 14. The CDR3 is 17 amino acids. The CDR3 spells CASSREIGTSANNEQFF. CDR3 coding DNA: TGTGCCAGCAGCCGAGAAATAGGAACTAGCGCCAACAATGAGCAGTTCTTC.

This clonotype occurred many times. This chain links TRBV12-3 or TRBV12-4 with TRBJ2-7; D gene ambiguous. The CDR3 runs 13 residues. The germline V and J ends were trimmed by 7 bases and 1 base, with 11 bases remaining between them. The CDR3 DNA follows: TGTGCCAGCAAGGACGGCATATCCTACGAGCAGTACTTC. Translation: CASKDGISYEQYF.

The chain employs TRBV20-1 and TRBJ2-2; 15 bases fit TRBD2. V lost 4 bases to trimming and J lost 6 bases; unmatched junction nucleotides: 3. Germline V gene data show CDR1 as DFQATT and CDR2 as SNEGSKA (reference sequence). The CDR3 runs 15 residues. As DNA, the CDR3 is TGCAGTGCTACCGGACTAGCGGGAGGGCCCGGGGAGCTGTTTTTT. It specifies CSATGLAGGPGELFF.

This clonotype was counted only a few times. The V gene is TRBV27, the J gene TRBJ1-2; D possibly corresponds to TRBD1 (5 bases). The ends were cut back, 6 bases at V and 4 bases at J, with 12 bases in the middle. The CDR3 has 13 amino acids. CDR1 is MNHEY and CDR2 is SMNVEV in the germline V gene (reference sequence). The CDR3 protein is CASSGGTLYGYTF. CDR3 coding DNA: TGTGCCAGCAGCGGAGGGACCCTCTATGGCTACACCTTC.

This clonotype was seen only a few times. The chain recombines TRBV5-1 with TRBJ2-7; D call uncertain. The V gene's germline CDR1 is SGHRS and CDR2 YFSETQ. The CDR3 is 13 residues long. The V gene lost 0 bases and the J gene lost 4 bases, with 8 bases spanning the gap. CDR3 protein: CASSLELRYEQYF. As DNA, the CDR3 is TGCGCCAGCAGCTTGGAGTTAAGATACGAGCAGTACTTC.

The chain uses TRBV20-1 and TRBJ2-5, with D perhaps matching TRBD1 or TRBD2 (6 bases each). With 6 bases removed from V and 4 bases from J, the gap between germline ends came to 15 bases. This CDR3 region has 13 residues. Germline V gives CDR1 DFQATT, CDR2 SNEGSKA (reference sequence). The CDR3 DNA sequence: TGCAGTGCCCAAGAGGGGGGTGCAGAGACCCAGTACTTC. Protein: CSAQEGGAETQYF.

In its sample, this clonotype was seen many times. The chain joins TRBV7-8 to TRBJ2-5; D remains unclear. Germline CDR1 and CDR2: SGHVS and FQNEAQ. The V end lost 1 base, the J end lost 6 bases, and 6 bases lay between the germline ends. The CDR3 is 12 amino acids. For the CDR3, the DNA is TGTGCCAGCAGCTTAGAATCGAAGACCCAGTACTTC. The encoded protein is CASSLESKTQYF.

The chain has TRBV18 and TRBJ2-7; TRBD1 aligns across 8 bases. Germline V CDR1 and CDR2: KGHSH, LQKENI. CDR3 length equals 15 residues. V shed 6 bases, J shed 6 bases, and the junction held 13 bases outside the gene matches. CDR3 DNA sequence: TGTGCCAGCTCCCCCATACCGGGACAGGCGAGCGAGCAGTACTTC. Amino acids: CASSPIPGQASEQYF.

The sample holds one count of this clonotype. A much larger clone is a single base away; this may be a read error. V and J are TRBV20-1 and TRBJ1-2; TRBD1 matches 9 bases. The length of the CDR3 is 15 residues. With V trimmed by 5 bases and J by 6 bases, 13 bases remained unmatched. Germline assignment: CDR1 DFQATT and CDR2 SNEGSKA (reference sequence). CDR3 sequence reads: CSAGAPGQGFDGYTF. CDR3 DNA: TGCAGTGCTGGAGCACCGGGACAGGGTTTCGATGGCTACACCTTC.

This clonotype showed up just a few times. The V and J genes are TRBV7-8 and TRBJ2-1; 15 nucleotides match TRBD2. The germline gives CDR1 SGHVS, CDR2 FQNEAQ. The CDR3 is 18 residues long. V was clipped by 7 bases and J by 3 bases; unmatched bases: 10. The CDR3 protein is CASTDGLAGGPGYNEQFF. The CDR3 region has the DNA TGTGCCAGCACCGACGGACTAGCGGGAGGGCCGGGCTACAATGAGCAGTTCTTC.

This clonotype came up many times. The rearrangement uses TRBV3-1 and TRBJ2-1; the match to TRBD1 covers 7 bases. The germline CDR1 and CDR2 sequences are LGHDT and YNNKEL (reference sequence). The J segment lost 9 bases and the V segment lost 4 bases, leaving 9 bases of the junction unmatched. This CDR3 comprises 14 residues. DNA of the CDR3: TGTGCCAGCAGCCCTTTCGAGGGGGCCGGTGAGCAGTTCTTC. Its protein product is CASSPFEGAGEQFF.

The V call is TRBV20-1, the J call TRBJ2-2, with D possibly being TRBD2 (7 bases). Germline CDR1 and CDR2: DFQATT and SNEGSKA (reference sequence). This CDR3 is 13 amino acids long. Trimming took off 6 bases at V and 5 bases at J, with 13 bases between the two ends. The DNA for the CDR3 is TGCAGTGCGGGGGGGGGCCAGACCGGGGAGCTGTTTTTT. As protein: CSAGGGQTGELFF.

This clonotype was seen only a few times. V gene TRBV29-1 combines with J gene TRBJ1-1; D is perhaps TRBD1 (5 bases). CDR1 and CDR2 (germline): SQVTM, ANQGSEA. The CDR3 is 13 residues long. Deletions cut 6 bases from V and 3 bases from J, with 14 bases between. CDR3 sequence (DNA): TGCAGCGTCTCGGGGGGGAGATACACTGAAGCTTTCTTT. It encodes CSVSGGRYTEAFF.